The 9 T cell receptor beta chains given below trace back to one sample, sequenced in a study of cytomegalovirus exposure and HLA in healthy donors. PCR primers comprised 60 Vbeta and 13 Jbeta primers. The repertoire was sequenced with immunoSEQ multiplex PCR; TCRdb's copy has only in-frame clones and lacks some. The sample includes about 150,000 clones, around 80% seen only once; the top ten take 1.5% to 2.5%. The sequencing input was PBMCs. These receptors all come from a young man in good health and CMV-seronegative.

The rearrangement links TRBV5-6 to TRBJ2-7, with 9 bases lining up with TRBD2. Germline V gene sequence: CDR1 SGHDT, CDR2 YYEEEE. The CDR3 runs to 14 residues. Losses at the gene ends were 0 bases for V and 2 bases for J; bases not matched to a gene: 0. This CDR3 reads CASSLVAGAYEQYF. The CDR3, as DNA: TGTGCCAGCAGCTTGGTAGCGGGAGCCTACGAGCAGTACTTC.

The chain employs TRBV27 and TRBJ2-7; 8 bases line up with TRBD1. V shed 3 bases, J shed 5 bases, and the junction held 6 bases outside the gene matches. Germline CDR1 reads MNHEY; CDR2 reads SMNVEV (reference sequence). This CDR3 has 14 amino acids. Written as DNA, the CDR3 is TGTGCCAGCAGTTTCAGGGGGCGAGGCAACGAGCAGTACTTC. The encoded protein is CASSFRGRGNEQYF.

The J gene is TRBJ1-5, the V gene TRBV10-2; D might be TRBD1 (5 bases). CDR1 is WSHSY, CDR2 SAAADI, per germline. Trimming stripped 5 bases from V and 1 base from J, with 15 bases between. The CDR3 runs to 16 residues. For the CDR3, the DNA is TGCGCCAGCAGTCCCGGTGGGGGGATGAGCAATCAGCCCCAGCATTTT. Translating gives CASSPGGGMSNQPQHF.

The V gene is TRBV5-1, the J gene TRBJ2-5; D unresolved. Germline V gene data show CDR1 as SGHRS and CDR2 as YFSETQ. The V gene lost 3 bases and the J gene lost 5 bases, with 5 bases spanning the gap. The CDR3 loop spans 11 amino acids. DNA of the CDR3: TGCGCCAGCAGCTCCTCGGAGACCCAGTACTTC. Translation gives CASSSSETQYF.

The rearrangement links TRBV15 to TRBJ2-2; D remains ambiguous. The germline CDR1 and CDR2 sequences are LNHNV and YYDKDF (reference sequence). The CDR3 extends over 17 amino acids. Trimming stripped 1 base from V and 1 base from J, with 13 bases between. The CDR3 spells CATSRGLLTENTGELFF. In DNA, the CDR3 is TGTGCCACCAGCAGAGGCCTTCTCACAGAGAACACCGGGGAGCTGTTTTTT.

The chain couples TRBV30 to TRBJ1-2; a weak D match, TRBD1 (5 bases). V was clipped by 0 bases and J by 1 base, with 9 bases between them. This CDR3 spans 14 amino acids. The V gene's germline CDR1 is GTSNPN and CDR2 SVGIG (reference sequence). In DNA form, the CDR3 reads TGTGCCTGGAGTGTAAAGGGGCTTAACTATGGCTACACCTTC. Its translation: CAWSVKGLNYGYTF.

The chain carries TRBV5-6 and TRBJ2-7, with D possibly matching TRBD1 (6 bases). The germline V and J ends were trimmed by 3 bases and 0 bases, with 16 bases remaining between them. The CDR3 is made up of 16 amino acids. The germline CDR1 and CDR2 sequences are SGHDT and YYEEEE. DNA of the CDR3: TGTGCCAGCAGCTCCGCTGAGCAGGGGAGCTCCTACGAGCAGTACTTC. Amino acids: CASSSAEQGSSYEQYF.

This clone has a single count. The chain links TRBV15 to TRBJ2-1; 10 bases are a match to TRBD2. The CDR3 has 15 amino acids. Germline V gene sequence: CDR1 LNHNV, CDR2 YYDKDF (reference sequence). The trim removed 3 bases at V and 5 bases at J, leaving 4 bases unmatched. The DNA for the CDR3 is TGTGCCACCAGCAGGATAGCGGGAGGCGACAATGAGCAGTTCTTC. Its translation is CATSRIAGGDNEQFF.

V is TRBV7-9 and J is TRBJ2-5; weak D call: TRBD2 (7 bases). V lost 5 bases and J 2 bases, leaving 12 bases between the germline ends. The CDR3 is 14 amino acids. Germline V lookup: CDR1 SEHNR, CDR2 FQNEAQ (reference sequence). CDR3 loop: CASSQGRGQETQYF. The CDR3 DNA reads TGTGCCAGCAGCCAGGGGAGGGGGCAAGAGACCCAGTACTTC.